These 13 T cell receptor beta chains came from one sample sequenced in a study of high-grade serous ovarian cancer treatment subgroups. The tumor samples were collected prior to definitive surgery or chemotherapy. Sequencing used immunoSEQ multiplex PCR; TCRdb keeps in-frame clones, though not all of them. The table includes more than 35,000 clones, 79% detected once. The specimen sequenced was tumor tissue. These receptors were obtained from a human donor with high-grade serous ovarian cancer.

This CDR3 reads CATSRDLQYSNQPQHF. The CDR3 nucleotides read TGTGCCACCAGCAGAGATTTGCAGTATAGCAATCAGCCCCAGCATTTT. The chain carries TRBV15 and TRBJ1-5; D remains unclear. The germline V gene encodes CDR1 LNHNV and CDR2 YYDKDF (reference sequence). Between the trimmed V and J ends, which lost 0 bases and 0 bases, there was a span of 9 bases. The CDR3 is 16 amino acids.

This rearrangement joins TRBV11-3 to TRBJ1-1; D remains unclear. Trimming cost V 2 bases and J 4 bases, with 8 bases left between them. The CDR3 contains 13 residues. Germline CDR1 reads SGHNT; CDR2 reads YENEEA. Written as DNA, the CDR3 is TGTGCCAGCAGCTTACAAGTGACCACTGAAGCTTTCTTT. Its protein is CASSLQVTTEAFF.

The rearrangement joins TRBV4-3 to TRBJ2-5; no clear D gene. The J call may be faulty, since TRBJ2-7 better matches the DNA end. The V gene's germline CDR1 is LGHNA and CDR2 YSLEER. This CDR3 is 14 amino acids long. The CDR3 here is CASSQANLGYEQYF. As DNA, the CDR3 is TGCGCCAGCAGCCAAGCCAACCTGGGCTACGAGCAGTACTTC.

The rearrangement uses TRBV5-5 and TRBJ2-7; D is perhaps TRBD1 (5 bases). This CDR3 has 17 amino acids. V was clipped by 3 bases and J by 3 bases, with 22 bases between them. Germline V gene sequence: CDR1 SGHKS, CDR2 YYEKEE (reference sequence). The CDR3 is CASSSRQFPSTHYEQYF. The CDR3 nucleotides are TGTGCCAGCAGCTCGAGACAGTTTCCATCAACTCACTACGAGCAGTACTTC.

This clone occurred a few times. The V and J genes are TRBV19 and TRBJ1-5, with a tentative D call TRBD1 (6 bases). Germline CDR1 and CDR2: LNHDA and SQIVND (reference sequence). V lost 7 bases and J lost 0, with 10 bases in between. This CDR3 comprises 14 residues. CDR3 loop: CASTRTDSNQPQHF. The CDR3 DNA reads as TGTGCCAGTACAAGGACAGATAGCAATCAGCCCCAGCATTTT.

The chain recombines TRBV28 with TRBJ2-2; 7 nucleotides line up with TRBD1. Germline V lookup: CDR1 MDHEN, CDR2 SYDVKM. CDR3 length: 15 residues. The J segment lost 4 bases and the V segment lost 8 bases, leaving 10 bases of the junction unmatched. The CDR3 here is CASRRDRVFTGELFF. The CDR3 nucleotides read TGTGCCAGCCGCCGGGACAGAGTATTCACCGGGGAGCTGTTTTTT.

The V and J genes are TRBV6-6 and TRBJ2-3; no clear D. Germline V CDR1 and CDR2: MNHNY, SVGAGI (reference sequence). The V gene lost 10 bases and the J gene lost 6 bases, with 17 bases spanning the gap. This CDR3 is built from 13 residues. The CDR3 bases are TGTGCCACCCTCTTCCCCGGGCTGGATACGCAGTATTTT. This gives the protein CATLFPGLDTQYF.

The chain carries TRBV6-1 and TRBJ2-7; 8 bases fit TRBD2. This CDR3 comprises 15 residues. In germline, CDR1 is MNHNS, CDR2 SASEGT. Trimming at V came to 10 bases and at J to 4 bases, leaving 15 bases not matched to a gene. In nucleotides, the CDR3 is TGTGCCACGGGGGGGATGGCAGGGGTTGGATACGAGCAGTACTTC. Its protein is CATGGMAGVGYEQYF.

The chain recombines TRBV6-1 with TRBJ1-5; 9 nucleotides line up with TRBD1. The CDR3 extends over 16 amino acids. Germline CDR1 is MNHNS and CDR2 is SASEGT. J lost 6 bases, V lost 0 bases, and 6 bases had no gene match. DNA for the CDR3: TGTGCCAGCAGTGAAGCTTGGGACAGGGCGACTCAGCCCCAGCATTTT. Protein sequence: CASSEAWDRATQPQHF.

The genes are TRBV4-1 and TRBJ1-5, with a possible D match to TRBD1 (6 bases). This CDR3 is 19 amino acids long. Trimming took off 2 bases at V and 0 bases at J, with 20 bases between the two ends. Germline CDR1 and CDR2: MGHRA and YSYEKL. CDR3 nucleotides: TGCGCCAGCAGCCAACGTTATGGACAGCGGGGTTATAGCAATCAGCCCCAGCATTTT. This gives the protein CASSQRYGQRGYSNQPQHF.

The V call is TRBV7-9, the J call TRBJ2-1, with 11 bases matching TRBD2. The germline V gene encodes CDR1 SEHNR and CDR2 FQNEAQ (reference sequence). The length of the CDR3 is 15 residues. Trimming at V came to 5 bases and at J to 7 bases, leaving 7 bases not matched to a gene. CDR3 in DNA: TGTGCCAGCAGCCAACTAGCGGGAGTAGTAAATGAGCAGTTCTTC. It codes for CASSQLAGVVNEQFF.

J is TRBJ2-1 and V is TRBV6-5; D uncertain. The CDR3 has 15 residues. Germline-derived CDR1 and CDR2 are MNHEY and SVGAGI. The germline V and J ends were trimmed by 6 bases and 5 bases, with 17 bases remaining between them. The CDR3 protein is CASSRSFRVDNEQFF. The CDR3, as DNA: TGTGCCAGCAGCCGCTCGTTTAGAGTCGACAATGAGCAGTTCTTC.

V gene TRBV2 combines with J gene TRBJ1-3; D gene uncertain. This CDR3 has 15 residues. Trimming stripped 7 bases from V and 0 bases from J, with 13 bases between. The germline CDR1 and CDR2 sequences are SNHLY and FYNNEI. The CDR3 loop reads CASNPATYSGNTIYF. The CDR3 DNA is TGTGCCAGCAACCCAGCTACCTACTCTGGAAACACCATATATTTT.